Here is one T cell receptor beta chain with its context. The CDR3 sequence is 15 residues long. Per the germline V gene, CDR1 is SGDLS and CDR2 is YYNGEE. Trimming removed 4 bases at V and 0 bases at J, with 11 bases between. Primers for the PCR totalled 60 Vbeta and 13 Jbeta. Profiled with immunoSEQ multiplex PCR; TCRdb holds only in-frame clones, not every one. The sample carries roughly 62,000 clones, about 69% recorded once. This sample is part of a study of cytomegalovirus exposure and HLA in healthy donors. The rearrangement uses TRBV9 and TRBJ2-1; D perhaps matches TRBD2 (6 bases). This TCR came from a woman in her thirties in good health and CMV-seronegative. Sequences were obtained from PBMCs. Written as DNA, the CDR3 is TGTGCCAGCAGCAGTAGCGGAAGCTCCTACAATGAGCAGTTCTTC. The encoded protein is CASSSSGSSYNEQFF.